The 8 T cell receptor beta chains below were found in one sample sequenced in a study of T cell responses to AZD1222 COVID-19 vaccine. Profiling relied on immunoSEQ multiplex PCR, and the TCRdb table lists in-frame clones only, not all of them. The sample has around 110,000 clones, about 90% seen once; the top ten hold around 1.7%. The sample in question was peripheral blood, obtained on day 0 of AZD1222 vaccination. These receptors were taken from an adult in good health.

V is TRBV2 and J is TRBJ2-2; TRBD2 agrees at 9 bases. Germline V lookup: CDR1 SNHLY, CDR2 FYNNEI. V lost 6 bases, J lost 0 bases, and 2 bases stayed unmatched. The CDR3 runs 15 residues. The CDR3 bases are TGTGCCAGCAGAGCGGGGGGCACGAACACCGGGGAGCTGTTTTTT. Translation gives CASRAGGTNTGELFF.

The J gene is TRBJ2-2, the V gene TRBV2; 7 bases fit TRBD1. V lost 0 bases, J lost 8 bases, and 12 bases stayed unmatched. Germline loops: CDR1 SNHLY, CDR2 FYNNEI. The CDR3 extends over 17 amino acids. In DNA form, the CDR3 reads TGTGCCAGCAGTGAAGCTTGGGACAGCCAGTACCCGGGGGAGCTGTTTTTT. Translation gives CASSEAWDSQYPGELFF.

This chain connects TRBV12-3 or TRBV12-4 to TRBJ2-5, with D perhaps TRBD1 (5 bases). The CDR3 has 13 amino acids. Trimming removed 3 bases from V and 5 bases from J, with 10 bases in between. The CDR3 nucleotides read TGTGCCAGCAGTTTTGGCAGGGATGAGACCCAGTACTTC. Translation: CASSFGRDETQYF.

This sequence joins TRBV5-8 and TRBJ2-3, with a weak D call TRBD2 (6 bases). Germline loops: CDR1 SGHTS, CDR2 YDEGEE. This CDR3 has 16 amino acids. Trimming removed 4 bases at V and 2 bases at J, with 17 bases between. CDR3 protein: CASSLGFGGNTDTQYF. The CDR3 DNA reads TGTGCCAGCAGCCTCGGATTTGGCGGGAACACAGATACGCAGTATTTT.

The J gene is TRBJ1-2, the V gene TRBV27, with D hard to call. CDR3 length: 13 amino acids. Trimming shortened V by 3 bases and J by 6 bases, and 11 bases separated the two germline ends. From germline, CDR1 is MNHEY and CDR2 SMNVEV (reference sequence). The CDR3 nucleotides are TGTGCCAGCAGTTTCTCTTCGGGCGATGGCTACACCTTC. Its translation: CASSFSSGDGYTF.

V gene TRBV18 combines with J gene TRBJ1-1; no definite D call. V lost 0 bases and J 0 bases, leaving 2 bases between the germline ends. The CDR3 is made up of 13 amino acids. Per the germline V gene, CDR1 is KGHSH and CDR2 is LQKENI. The CDR3 coding sequence is TGTGCCAGCTCACCACCGATGAACACTGAAGCTTTCTTT. It yields the protein CASSPPMNTEAFF.

This rearrangement joins TRBV27 to TRBJ1-2; 7 bases line up with TRBD1. Germline loops: CDR1 MNHEY, CDR2 SMNVEV (reference sequence). This CDR3 has 11 amino acids. Trimming at V came to 5 bases and at J to 11 bases, leaving 5 bases not matched to a gene. Here the CDR3 reads CASSAGGFYTF. CDR3 sequence (DNA): TGTGCCAGCAGTGCAGGGGGATTTTACACCTTC.

The chain joins TRBV6-4 to TRBJ2-1; 7 nucleotides align to TRBD1. Germline lookup yields CDR1 MRHNA and CDR2 SNTAGT. J gave up 5 bases and V 2 bases, and 6 bases lay outside the gene matches. The CDR3 length is 15 residues. The CDR3 sequence: CASSDDEGANNEQFF. CDR3 nucleotide sequence: TGTGCCAGCAGTGACGATGAGGGGGCCAACAATGAGCAGTTCTTC.